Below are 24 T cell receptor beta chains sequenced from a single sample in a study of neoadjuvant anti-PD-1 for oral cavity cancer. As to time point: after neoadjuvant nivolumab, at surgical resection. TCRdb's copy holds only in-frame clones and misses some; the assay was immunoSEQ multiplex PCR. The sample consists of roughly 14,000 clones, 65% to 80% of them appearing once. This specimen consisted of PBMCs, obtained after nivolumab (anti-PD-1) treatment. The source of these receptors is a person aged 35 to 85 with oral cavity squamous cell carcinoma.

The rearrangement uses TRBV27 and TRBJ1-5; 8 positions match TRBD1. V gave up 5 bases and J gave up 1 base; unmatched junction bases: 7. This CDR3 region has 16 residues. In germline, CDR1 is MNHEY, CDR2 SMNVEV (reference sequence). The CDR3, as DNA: TGTGCCAGCAGTCCGCAGGGGGCTTGGAGCAATCAGCCCCAGCATTTT. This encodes CASSPQGAWSNQPQHF.

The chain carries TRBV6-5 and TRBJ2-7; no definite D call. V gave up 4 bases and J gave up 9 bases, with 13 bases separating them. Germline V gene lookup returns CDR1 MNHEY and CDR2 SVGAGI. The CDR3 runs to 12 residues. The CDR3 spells CASSSVDSGQYF. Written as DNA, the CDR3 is TGTGCCAGCAGTTCGGTAGATTCCGGGCAGTACTTC.

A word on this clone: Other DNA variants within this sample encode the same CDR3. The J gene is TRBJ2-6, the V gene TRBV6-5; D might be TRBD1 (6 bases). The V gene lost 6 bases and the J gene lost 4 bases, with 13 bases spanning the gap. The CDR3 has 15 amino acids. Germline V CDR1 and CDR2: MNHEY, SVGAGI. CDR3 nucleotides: TGTGCCAGCAGGACCACAGGGCCCGGGGCCAACGTCCTGACTTTC. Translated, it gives CASRTTGPGANVLTF.

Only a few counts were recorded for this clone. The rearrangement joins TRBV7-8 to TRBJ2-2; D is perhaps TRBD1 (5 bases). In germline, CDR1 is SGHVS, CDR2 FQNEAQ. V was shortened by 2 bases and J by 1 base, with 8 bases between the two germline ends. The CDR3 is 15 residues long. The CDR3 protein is CASSLRDRNTGELFF. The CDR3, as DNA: TGTGCCAGCAGCTTACGTGACAGGAACACCGGGGAGCTGTTTTTT.

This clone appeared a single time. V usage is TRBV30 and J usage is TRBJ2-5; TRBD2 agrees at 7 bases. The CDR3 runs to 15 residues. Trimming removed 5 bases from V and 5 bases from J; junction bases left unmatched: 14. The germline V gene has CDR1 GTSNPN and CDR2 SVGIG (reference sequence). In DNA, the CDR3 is TGTGCCTGGGGCTATTCTAGCGGAGAGGGTGAGACCCAGTACTTC. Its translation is CAWGYSSGEGETQYF.

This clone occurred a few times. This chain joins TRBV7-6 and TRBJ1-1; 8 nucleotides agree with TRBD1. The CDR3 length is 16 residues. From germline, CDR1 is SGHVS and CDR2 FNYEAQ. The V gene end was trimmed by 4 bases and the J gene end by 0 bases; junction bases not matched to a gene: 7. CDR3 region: CASSSSTGGVNTEAFF. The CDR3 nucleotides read TGTGCCAGCAGCTCATCCACAGGGGGGGTGAACACTGAAGCTTTCTTT. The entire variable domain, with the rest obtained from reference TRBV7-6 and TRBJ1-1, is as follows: GAGVSQSPRYKVTKRGQDVALRCDPISGHVSLYWYRQALGQGPEFLTYFNYEAQQDKSGLPNDRFSAERPEGSISTLTIQRTEQRDSAMYRCASSSSTGGVNTEAFFGQGTRLTVV.

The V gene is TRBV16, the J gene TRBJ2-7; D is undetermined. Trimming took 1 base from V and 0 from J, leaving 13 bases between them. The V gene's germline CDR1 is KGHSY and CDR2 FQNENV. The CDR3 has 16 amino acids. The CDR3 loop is CASSQFIPESSYEQYF. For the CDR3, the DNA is TGTGCCAGCAGCCAATTTATTCCGGAAAGCTCCTACGAGCAGTACTTC.

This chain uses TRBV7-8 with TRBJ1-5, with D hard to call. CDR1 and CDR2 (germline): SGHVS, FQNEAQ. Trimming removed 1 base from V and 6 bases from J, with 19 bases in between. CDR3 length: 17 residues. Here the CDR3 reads CASSLVAAGGSSQPQHF. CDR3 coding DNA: TGTGCCAGCAGCTTAGTCGCCGCGGGAGGGTCTTCTCAGCCCCAGCATTTT.

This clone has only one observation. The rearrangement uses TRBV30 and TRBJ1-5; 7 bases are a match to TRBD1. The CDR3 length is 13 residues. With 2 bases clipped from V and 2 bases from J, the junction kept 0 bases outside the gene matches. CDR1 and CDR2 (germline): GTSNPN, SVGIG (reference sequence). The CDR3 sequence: CAWSTGGNQPQHF. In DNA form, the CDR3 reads TGTGCCTGGAGTACAGGGGGCAATCAGCCCCAGCATTTT.

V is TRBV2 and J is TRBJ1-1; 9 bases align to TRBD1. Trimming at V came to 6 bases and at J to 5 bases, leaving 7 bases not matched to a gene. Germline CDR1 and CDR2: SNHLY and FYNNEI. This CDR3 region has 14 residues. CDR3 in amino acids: CASRPQGARTEAFF. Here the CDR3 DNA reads TGTGCCAGCAGACCACAGGGGGCAAGGACTGAAGCTTTCTTT.

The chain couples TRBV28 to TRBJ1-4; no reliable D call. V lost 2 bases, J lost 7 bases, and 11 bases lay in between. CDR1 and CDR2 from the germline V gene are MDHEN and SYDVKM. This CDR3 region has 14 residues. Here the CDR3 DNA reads TGTGCCAGCAGTTTACTCATGGATGGTGAAAAACTGTTTTTT. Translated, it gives CASSLLMDGEKLFF.

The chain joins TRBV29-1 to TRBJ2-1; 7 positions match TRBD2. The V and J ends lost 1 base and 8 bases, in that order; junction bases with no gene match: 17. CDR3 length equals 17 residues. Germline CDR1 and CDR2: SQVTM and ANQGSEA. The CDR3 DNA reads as TGCAGCGTTGAAGCCATCCCTATAGCGGGTGGGATCGATGAGCAGTTCTTC. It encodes CSVEAIPIAGGIDEQFF.

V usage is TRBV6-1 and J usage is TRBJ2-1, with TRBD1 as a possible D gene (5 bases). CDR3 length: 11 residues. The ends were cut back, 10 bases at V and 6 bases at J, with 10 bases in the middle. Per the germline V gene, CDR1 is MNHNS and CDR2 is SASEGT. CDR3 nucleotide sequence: TGTGCCATCCGGACAATCAATGAGCAGTTCTTC. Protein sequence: CAIRTINEQFF.

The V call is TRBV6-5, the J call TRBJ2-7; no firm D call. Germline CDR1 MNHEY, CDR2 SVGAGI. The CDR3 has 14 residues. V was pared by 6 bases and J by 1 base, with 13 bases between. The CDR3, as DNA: TGTGCCAGCAGGGTGGGGATAGGATCCTACGAGCAGTACTTC. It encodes CASRVGIGSYEQYF.

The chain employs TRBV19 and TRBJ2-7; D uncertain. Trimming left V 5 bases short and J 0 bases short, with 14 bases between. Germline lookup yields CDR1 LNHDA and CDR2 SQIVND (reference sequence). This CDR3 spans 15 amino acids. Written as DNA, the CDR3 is TGTGCCAGTAGTCCCCGACAAGAGAGCTCCTACGAGCAGTACTTC. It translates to CASSPRQESSYEQYF.

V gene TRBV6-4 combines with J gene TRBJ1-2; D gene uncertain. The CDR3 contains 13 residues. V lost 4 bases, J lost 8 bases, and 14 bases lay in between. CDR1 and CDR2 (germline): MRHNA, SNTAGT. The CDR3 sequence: CASSVEGFRGYTF. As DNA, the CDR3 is TGTGCCAGCAGTGTCGAGGGTTTCCGAGGCTACACCTTC.

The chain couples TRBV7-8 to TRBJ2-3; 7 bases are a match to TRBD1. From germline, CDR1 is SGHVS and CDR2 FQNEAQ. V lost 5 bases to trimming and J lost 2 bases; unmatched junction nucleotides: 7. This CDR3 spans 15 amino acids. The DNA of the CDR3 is TGTGCCAGCAGCCCGCACGGGACAGCCACAGATACGCAGTATTTT. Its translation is CASSPHGTATDTQYF. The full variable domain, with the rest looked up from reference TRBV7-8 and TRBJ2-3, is GAGVSQSPRYKVAKRGQDVALRCDPISGHVSLFWYQQALGQGPEFLTYFQNEAQLDKSGLPSDRFFAERPEGSVSTLKIQRTQQEDSAVYLCASSPHGTATDTQYFGPGTRLTVL.

CDR3 DNA: TGCGCCAGCAGCCGGACTCTTCTAGCGGGAGTGGCCCGCGAGCAGTACTTC. This codes for CASSRTLLAGVAREQYF. The genes are TRBV5-1 and TRBJ2-7; TRBD2 agrees at 10 bases. This CDR3 has 17 residues. V gave up 4 bases and J gave up 6 bases; unmatched junction bases: 16. Germline lookup yields CDR1 SGHRS and CDR2 YFSETQ.

CDR3 residues: CASSVDSYGYTF. The CDR3 DNA is TGTGCCAGCAGTGTCGACAGCTATGGCTACACCTTC. V usage is TRBV6-1 and J usage is TRBJ1-2, with D tentatively TRBD1 (5 bases). CDR3 length equals 12 residues. V was pared by 4 bases and J by 4 bases, with 7 bases between. Germline values: CDR1 MNHNS, CDR2 SASEGT.

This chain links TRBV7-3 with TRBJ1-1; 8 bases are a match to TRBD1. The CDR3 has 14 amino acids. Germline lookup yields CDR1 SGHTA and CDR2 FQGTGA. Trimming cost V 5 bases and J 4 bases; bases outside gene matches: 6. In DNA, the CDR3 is TGTGCCAGCAGCCCCCAGGGGGCGGTCACTGAAGCTTTCTTT. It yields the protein CASSPQGAVTEAFF.

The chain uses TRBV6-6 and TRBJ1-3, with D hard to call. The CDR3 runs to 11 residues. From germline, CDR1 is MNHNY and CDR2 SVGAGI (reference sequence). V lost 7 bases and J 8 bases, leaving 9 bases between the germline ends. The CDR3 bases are TGTGCCAGCAAAACCGGGGACACCATATATTTT. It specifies CASKTGDTIYF.

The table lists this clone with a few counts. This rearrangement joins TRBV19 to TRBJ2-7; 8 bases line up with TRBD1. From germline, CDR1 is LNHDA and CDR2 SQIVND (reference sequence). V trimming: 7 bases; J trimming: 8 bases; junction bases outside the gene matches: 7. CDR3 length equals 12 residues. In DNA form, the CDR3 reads TGTGCCAGTACTGGACAGGGTTCGAAGCAGTACTTC. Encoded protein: CASTGQGSKQYF.

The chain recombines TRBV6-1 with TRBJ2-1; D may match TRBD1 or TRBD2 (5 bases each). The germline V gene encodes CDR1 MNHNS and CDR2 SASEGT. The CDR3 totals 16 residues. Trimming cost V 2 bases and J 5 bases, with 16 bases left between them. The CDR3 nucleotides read TGTGCCAGCAGTGAATTCGGGGCAGGTACCCACAATGAGCAGTTCTTC. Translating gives CASSEFGAGTHNEQFF.

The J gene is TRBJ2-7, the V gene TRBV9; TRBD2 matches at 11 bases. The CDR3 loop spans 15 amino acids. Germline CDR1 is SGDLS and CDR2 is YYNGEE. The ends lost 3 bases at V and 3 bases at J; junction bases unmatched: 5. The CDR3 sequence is CASSASGTSGYEQYF. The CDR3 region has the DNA TGTGCCAGCAGCGCCTCCGGGACTAGCGGCTACGAGCAGTACTTC.